This TCR beta chain was obtained from a study of shared clonotypes between healthy human individuals. The wider study: Plates per donor: three CD4 naive, three CD4 memory, two CD8 naive, one CD8 memory.

CDR1 is SGHDT, CDR2 YYEEEE, per germline. The V and J ends lost 4 bases and 1 base respectively, with 12 bases between them. The CDR3 runs to 15 residues. CD45RO-negative cells were positively selected for CCR7, leaving out terminally differentiated effector memory CD45RA+ cells. Adult Caucasians living in Nashville, Tennessee made up all of the donors. Sequencing was performed with immunoSEQ multiplex PCR; in TCRdb, only in-frame clones are kept and a portion is missing. The table has nearly 600,000 clones, nearly 97% seen once; the top ten hold 0.1% to 0.11%. This clone has a single count. Its specificity is not known. Findings and limits, study-wide: Clonotypes which were not shared had lower generation probabilities than clonotypes that all four donors shared. Rarefaction showed that sequencing of sorted subsets was incomplete (despite large depth).

What was sequenced was naive CD8+ T cells sorted from blood. The source of this sequence is a woman aged 25 to 39 in good health. J is TRBJ1-3 and V is TRBV5-6; D remains unclear. The CDR3 DNA reads as TGTGCCAGCAGCACATGGGGTGGTTCTGGAAACACCATATATTTT. It yields the protein CASSTWGGSGNTIYF.